The rows below give T cell receptor beta chains drawn from one sample of a study of response to subunit inactivated influenza vaccine. A single record per CDR3 protein comes from TCRdb applying MiXCR to the RT-PCR reads. Among hundreds of thousands of distinct CDR3 sequences, less than 20% were seen once, and the ten largest hold roughly 10%. Source: PBMCs from blood, taken 4 to 6 days after vaccination. All receptors derive from a middle-aged man who received an inactivated influenza vaccine. Both conserved end residues are part of each CDR3. D genes are given only for firm matches.

V gene	J gene	CDR3 length	D gene	CDR3 protein
TRBV7-2	TRBJ2-5	16	TRBD1	CASSSTRTGIQRAQYF
TRBV10-3	TRBJ2-7	13	TRBD1	CAISEGQDYEQYF
TRBV11-2	TRBJ2-3	19	-	CASSLVQGFGSSKTDTQYF
TRBV20-1	TRBJ1-1	13	-	CSADPRWGTEAFF
TRBV7-7	TRBJ2-3	15	-	CASSSGTGKGDTQYF
TRBV12-3/TRBV12-4	TRBJ1-5	14	-	CASSPGRGHQPQHF
TRBV12-3/TRBV12-4	TRBJ2-4	15	TRBD1	CASSLGTGLLDIQYF
TRBV5-5	TRBJ2-4	14	TRBD1	CASSFGQGVNIQYF
TRBV29-1	TRBJ1-1	14	-	CSVEDPVAGTEAFF
TRBV6-2/TRBV6-3	TRBJ2-1	15	TRBD2	CASNSGQGGYNEQFF
TRBV25-1	TRBJ2-1	16	-	CASSTAGGASYNEQFF
TRBV11-2	TRBJ1-1	14	-	CASSLGTLAPEAFF
TRBV3-1	TRBJ2-7	12	-	CASSQKVSEQYF
TRBV12-3/TRBV12-4	TRBJ2-5	16	TRBD2	CASSYRTSGAQETQYF